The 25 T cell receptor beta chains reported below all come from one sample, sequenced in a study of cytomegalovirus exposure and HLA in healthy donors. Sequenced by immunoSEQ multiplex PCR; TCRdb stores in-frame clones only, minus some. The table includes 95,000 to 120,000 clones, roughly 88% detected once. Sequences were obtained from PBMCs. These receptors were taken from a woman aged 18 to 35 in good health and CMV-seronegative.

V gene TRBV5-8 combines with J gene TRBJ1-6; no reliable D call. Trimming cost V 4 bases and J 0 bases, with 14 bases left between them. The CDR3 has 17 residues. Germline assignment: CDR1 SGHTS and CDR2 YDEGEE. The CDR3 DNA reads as TGTGCCAGCAGCCCCGGGGTTTGGATCTCCTATAATTCACCCCTCCACTTT. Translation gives CASSPGVWISYNSPLHF.

The CDR3 DNA sequence: TGTGCCAGCAGCCAAGAGAGCTATGGCTACACCTTC. Amino acid sequence: CASSQESYGYTF. The rearrangement joins TRBV7-8 to TRBJ1-2; no clear D. Germline CDR1 reads SGHVS; CDR2 reads FQNEAQ. The CDR3 covers 12 residues. V shed 5 bases and J shed 4 bases, with 8 bases lying between them.

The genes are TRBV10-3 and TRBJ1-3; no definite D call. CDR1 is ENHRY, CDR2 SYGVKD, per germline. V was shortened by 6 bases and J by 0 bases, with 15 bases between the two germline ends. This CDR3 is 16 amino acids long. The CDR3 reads CAISKGGQVSGNTIYF. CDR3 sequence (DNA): TGTGCCATCAGCAAGGGAGGGCAGGTCTCTGGAAACACCATATATTTT.

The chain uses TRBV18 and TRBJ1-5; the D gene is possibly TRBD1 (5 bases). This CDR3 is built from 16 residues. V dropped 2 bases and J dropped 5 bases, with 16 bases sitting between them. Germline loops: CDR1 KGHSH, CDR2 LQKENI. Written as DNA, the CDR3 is TGTGCCAGCTCACCAATCGGGGGAGGGACTGATCAGCCCCAGCATTTT. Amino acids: CASSPIGGGTDQPQHF.

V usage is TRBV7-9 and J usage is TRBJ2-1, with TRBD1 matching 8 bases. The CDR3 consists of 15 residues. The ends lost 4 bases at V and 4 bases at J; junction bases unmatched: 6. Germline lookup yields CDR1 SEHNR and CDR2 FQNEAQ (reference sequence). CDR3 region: CASSSPGQAYNEQFF. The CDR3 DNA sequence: TGTGCCAGCAGCTCTCCGGGACAGGCTTACAATGAGCAGTTCTTC.

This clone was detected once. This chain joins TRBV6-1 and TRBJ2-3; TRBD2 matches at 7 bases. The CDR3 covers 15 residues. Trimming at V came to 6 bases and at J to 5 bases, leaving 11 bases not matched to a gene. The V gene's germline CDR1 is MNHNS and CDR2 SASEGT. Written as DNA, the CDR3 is TGTGCCAGCAGCGGTTCCGGGGGGTGGAAAGATACGCAGTATTTT. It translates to CASSGSGGWKDTQYF.

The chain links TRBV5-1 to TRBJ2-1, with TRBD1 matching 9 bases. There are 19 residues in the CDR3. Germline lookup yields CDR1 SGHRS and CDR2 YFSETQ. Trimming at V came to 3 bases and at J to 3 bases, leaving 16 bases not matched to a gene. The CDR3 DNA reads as TGCGCCAGCAGCTCAACCGGGACAGGGACCATTGTAGGCTACAATGAGCAGTTCTTC. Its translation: CASSSTGTGTIVGYNEQFF. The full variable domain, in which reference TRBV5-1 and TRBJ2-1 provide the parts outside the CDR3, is KAGVTQTPRYLIKTRGQQVTLSCSPISGHRSVSWYQQTPGQGLQFLFEYFSETQRNKGNFPGRFSGRQFSNSRSEMNVSTLELGDSALYLCASSSTGTGTIVGYNEQFFGPGTRLTVL.

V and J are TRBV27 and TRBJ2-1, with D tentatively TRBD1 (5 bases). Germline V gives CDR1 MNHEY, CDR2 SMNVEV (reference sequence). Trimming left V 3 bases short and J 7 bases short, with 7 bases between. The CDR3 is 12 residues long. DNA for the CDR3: TGTGCCAGCAGTTTTTACAGGAATGAGCAGTTCTTC. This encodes CASSFYRNEQFF.

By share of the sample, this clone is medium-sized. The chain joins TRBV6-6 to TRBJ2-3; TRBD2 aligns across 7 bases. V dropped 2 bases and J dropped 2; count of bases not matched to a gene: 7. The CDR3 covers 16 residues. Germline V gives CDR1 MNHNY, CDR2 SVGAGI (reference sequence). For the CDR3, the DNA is TGTGCCAGCAGTTACGGGACTACACAAAACACAGATACGCAGTATTTT. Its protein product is CASSYGTTQNTDTQYF.

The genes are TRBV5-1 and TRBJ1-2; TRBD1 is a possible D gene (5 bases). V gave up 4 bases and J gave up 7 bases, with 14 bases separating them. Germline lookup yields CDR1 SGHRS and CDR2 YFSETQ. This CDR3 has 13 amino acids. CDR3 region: CASSLDSPSGYTF. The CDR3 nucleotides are TGCGCCAGCAGCCTCGACAGCCCTAGTGGCTACACCTTC.

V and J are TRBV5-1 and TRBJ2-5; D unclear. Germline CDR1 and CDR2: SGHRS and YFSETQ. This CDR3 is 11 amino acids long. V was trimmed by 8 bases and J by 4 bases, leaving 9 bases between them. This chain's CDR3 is CARTELETQYF. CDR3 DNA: TGCGCCAGAACTGAATTAGAGACCCAGTACTTC.

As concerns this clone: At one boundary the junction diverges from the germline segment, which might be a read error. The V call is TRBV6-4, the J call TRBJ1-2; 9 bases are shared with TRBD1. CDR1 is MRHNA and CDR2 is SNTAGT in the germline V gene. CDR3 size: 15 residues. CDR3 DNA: TGTGCCAGCAGGGACTTAGGACAGGGGCGCTATGGCTACACCTTC. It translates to CASRDLGQGRYGYTF.

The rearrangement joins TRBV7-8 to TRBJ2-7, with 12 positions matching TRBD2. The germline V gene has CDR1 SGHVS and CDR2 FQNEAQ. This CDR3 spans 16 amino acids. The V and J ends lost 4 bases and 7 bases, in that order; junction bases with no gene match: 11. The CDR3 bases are TGTGCCAGCAGCTCGGGCCTCGGACTAGCGGGGTGGGAGCAGTACTTC. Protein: CASSSGLGLAGWEQYF.

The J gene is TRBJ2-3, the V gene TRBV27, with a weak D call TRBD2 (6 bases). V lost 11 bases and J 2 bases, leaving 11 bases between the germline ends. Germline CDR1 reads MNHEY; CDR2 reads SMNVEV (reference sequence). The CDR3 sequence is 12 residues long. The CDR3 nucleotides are TGTGCCTCGGGACTTAACACAGATACGCAGTATTTT. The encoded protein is CASGLNTDTQYF.

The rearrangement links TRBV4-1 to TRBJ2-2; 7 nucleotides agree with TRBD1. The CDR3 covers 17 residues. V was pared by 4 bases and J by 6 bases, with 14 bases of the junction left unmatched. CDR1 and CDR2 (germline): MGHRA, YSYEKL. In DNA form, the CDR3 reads TGCGCCAGCAGCCCATCGACAGGGTCAATTAGGGCCGGGGAGCTGTTTTTT. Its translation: CASSPSTGSIRAGELFF.

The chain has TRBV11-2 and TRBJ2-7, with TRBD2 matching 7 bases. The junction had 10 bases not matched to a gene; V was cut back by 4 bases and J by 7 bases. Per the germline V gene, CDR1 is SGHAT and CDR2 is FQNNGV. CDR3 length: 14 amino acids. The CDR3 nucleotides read TGTGCCAGCAGCTACAGCGGGGCCATGGGGGAGCAGTACTTC. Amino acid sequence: CASSYSGAMGEQYF.

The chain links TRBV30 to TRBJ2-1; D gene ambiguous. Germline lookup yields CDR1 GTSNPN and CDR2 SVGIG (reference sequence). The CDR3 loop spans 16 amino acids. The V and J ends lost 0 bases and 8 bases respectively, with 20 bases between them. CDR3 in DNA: TGTGCCTGGAGTGTAGTTCGACTCCTCTGGTCCTATGAGCAGTTCTTC. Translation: CAWSVVRLLWSYEQFF.

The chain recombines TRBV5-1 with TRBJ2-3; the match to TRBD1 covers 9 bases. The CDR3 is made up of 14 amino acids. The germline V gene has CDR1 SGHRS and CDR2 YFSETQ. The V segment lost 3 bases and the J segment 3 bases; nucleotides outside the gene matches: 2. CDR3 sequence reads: CASSSGQGTDTQYF. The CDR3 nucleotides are TGCGCCAGCAGCTCAGGACAGGGGACAGATACGCAGTATTTT.

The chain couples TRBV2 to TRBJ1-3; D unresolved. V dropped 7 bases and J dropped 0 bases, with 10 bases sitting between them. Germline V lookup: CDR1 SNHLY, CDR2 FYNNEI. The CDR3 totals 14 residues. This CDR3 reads CASTFSVSGNTIYF. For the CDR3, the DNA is TGTGCCAGCACCTTCTCAGTCTCTGGAAACACCATATATTTT.

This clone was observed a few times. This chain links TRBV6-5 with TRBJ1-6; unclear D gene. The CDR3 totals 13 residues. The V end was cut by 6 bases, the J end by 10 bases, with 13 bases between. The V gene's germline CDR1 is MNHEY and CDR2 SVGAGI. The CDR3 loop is CASRVMERSPLHF. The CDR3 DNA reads TGTGCCAGCAGGGTGATGGAGAGATCACCCCTCCACTTT.

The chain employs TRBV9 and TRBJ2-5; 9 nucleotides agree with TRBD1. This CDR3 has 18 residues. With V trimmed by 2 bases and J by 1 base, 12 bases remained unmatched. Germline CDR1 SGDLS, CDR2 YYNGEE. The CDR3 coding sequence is TGTGCCAGCAGCGTTGCCCCCGGGACAGGGACGGGCCAAGAGACCCAGTACTTC. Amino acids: CASSVAPGTGTGQETQYF.

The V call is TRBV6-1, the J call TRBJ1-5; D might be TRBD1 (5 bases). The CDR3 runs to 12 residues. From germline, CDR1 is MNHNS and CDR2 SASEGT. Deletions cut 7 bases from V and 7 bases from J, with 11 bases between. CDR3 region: CASNPGHQPQHF. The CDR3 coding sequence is TGTGCCAGCAACCCAGGGCACCAGCCCCAGCATTTT.

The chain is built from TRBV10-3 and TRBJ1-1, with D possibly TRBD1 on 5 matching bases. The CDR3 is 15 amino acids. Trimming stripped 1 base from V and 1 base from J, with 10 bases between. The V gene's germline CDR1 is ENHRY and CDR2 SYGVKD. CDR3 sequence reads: CAISELGGRNTEAFF. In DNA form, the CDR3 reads TGTGCCATCAGTGAGTTGGGGGGTAGGAACACTGAAGCTTTCTTT.

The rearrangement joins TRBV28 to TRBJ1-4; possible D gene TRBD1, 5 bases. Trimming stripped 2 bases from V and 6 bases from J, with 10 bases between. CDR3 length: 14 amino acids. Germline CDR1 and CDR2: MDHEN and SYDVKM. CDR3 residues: CASSLGVGDEKLFF. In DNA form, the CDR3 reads TGTGCCAGCAGTTTAGGGGTAGGGGATGAAAAACTGTTTTTT.

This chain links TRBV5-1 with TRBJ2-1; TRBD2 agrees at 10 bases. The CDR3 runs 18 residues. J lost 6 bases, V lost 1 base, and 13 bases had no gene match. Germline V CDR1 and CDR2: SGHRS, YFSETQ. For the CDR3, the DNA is TGCGCCAGCAGCTTGAACCGGCTAGCGGGGGATAGAGGCAATGAGCAGTTCTTC. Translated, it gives CASSLNRLAGDRGNEQFF. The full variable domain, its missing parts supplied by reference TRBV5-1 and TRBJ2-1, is KAGVTQTPRYLIKTRGQQVTLSCSPISGHRSVSWYQQTPGQGLQFLFEYFSETQRNKGNFPGRFSGRQFSNSRSEMNVSTLELGDSALYLCASSLNRLAGDRGNEQFFGPGTRLTVL.